The clone carrying this T cell receptor beta chain was found a few times. The antigen is unknown. These data come from a study of early T cells in non-severe SARS-CoV-2 infection. About the research overall: The authors sequenced bulk RNA from unsorted whole blood, leaving chains unpaired.

General study points: Private and CD4 specificities were missed by VDJdb matching, which favored anti-spike CD8 responses.

The CDR3 runs 13 residues. V shed 7 bases and J 4 bases; nucleotides not matched to a gene: 8. Germline loops: CDR1 SQVTM, CDR2 ANQGSEA. Individually, cDNA molecules had unique molecular identifiers attached to them. Via MiXCR, TCRdb re-called the 5' RACE reads, giving one row per CDR3 protein. The data contain approximately 84,000 distinct CDR3 sequences, under 15% of them singletons. Material: whole blood. This receptor was taken from an adult who was a healthcare worker with PCR-confirmed SARS-CoV-2 infection or an uninfected control (not recorded which). This sequence joins TRBV29-1 and TRBJ1-2; TRBD1 agrees at 8 bases. In DNA, the CDR3 is TGCAGCGCAGGGGGCGGGACAGTCTATGGCTACACCTTC. Translation: CSAGGGTVYGYTF.